Listed below are T cell receptor beta chains from one sample, sequenced in a study of control samples from healthy donors and cancer patients. Sequenced by immunoSEQ multiplex PCR; TCRdb stores in-frame clones only, minus some. This sample carries about 120,000 clones, roughly nine tenths of them seen once, and the ten largest clones take 0.95% to 1.3%. The sample consisted of PBMCs. Every receptor here comes from a woman in her forties or fifties with colorectal cancer. Both conserved end residues are part of each CDR3. The D gene is left open where the match is weak. Size values are once, few and many counts, or a class for expanded clones, and some rows have none.

j_call v_call clone_size d_call cdr3_nt cdr3_aa
TRBJ2-3 TRBV7-9 . . TGTGCCAGCAGCTTAGAGGCAGGGCATAACACAGATACGCAGTATTTT CASSLEAGHNTDTQYF
TRBJ1-2 TRBV7-9 . . TGTGCCAGCAGCTTCGGGGGGCGCGTTGGCTACACCTTC CASSFGGRVGYTF
TRBJ2-7 TRBV5-1 . . TGCGCCAGCAGACTGGAACCGGGCCGCAGGGAGCAGTACTTC CASRLEPGRREQYF
TRBJ2-5 TRBV7-3 . . TGTGCCAGCAGCTTAATTTACGGGGCCGAGGAGACCCAGTACTTC CASSLIYGAEETQYF
TRBJ2-1 TRBV18 . . TGTGCCAGCTCACCAGTGCTAGCAGCCTCCTACAATGAGCAGTTCTTC CASSPVLAASYNEQFF
TRBJ2-1 TRBV11-2 once . TGTGCCAGCCGCACCCCTGGAGGGGCCCCAAATGAGCAGTTCTTC CASRTPGGAPNEQFF
TRBJ2-7 TRBV30 . TRBD1 TGTGCCCGGGGACAGGACGGGACGTACGAGCAGTACTTC CARGQDGTYEQYF
TRBJ2-7 TRBV2 . . TGTGCCAGCAGTGGGAGTCCCTACGAGCAGTACTTC CASSGSPYEQYF
TRBJ1-3 TRBV9 . . TGTGCCAGCAGTCTCAGGGCCGCTGGAAACACCATATATTTT CASSLRAAGNTIYF
TRBJ2-5 TRBV7-7 . . TGTGCCAGCAGCCCAGGGACCGGGGGAGAGACCCAGTACTTC CASSPGTGGETQYF
TRBJ2-7 TRBV12-3/TRBV12-4 once . TGTGCCGGCAGTTTAAATCGTCACGAGCAGTACTTC CAGSLNRHEQYF
TRBJ1-2 TRBV6-6 . . TGTGCCAGCAGTCCACTCGGCCCCCGAGGACAGAGCTATGGCTACACCTTC CASSPLGPRGQSYGYTF
TRBJ1-1 TRBV19 . . TGTGCCAGTAGTACAAGACAGCCGGGAAACACTGAAGCTTTCTTT CASSTRQPGNTEAFF
TRBJ2-7 TRBV20-1 . . TGCAGTGCTAGAGATGGTCCCTCCCAGTACTTC CSARDGPSQYF
TRBJ1-5 TRBV2 . . TGTGCCAGCAGGCGGACAGCCAATCAGCCCCAGCATTTT CASRRTANQPQHF
TRBJ2-7 TRBV15 . TRBD1 TGTGCCACCAGCAGAGACAGGGGGAGCTACGAGCAGTACTTC CATSRDRGSYEQYF
TRBJ1-5 TRBV3-1/TRBV3-2 . . TGTGCCAGCAGCTACAGGACGGATTATCAGCCCCAGCATTTT CASSYRTDYQPQHF